This note documents a single T cell receptor (beta chain) sequence. Antigen: not known. Germline assignment: CDR1 MNHEY and CDR2 SMNVEV (reference sequence). The CDR3 runs 13 residues. V was clipped by 5 bases and J by 9 bases, with 14 bases between them. This specimen comes from a study of cytomegalovirus exposure and HLA in healthy donors. Use of 60 Vbeta and 13 Jbeta primers characterized the PCR. Assay used: immunoSEQ multiplex PCR; TCRdb lists only in-frame clones, some missing. The sample lists about 160,000 clones, around 88% occurring once. Study findings and constraints: The authors judged a highly shared variant cluster likely a sequencing artifact.

The receptor's source is a woman in her 30s in good health and CMV-seronegative. Material for sequencing was PBMCs. This chain connects TRBV27 to TRBJ2-4; D may be TRBD2 (6 bases). CDR3 protein: CASSPVGGFIQYF. DNA for the CDR3: TGTGCCAGCAGTCCCGTCGGGGGTTTCATTCAGTACTTC.